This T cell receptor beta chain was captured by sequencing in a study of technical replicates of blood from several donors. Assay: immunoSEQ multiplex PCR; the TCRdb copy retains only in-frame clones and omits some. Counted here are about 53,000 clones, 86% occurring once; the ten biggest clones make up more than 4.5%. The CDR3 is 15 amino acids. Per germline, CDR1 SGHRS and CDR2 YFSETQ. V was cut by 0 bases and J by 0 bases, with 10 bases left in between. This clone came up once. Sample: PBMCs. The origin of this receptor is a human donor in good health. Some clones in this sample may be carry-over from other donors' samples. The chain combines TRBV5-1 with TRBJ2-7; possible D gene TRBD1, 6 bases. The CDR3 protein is CASSLAVGGSYEQYF. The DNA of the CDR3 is TGCGCCAGCAGCTTGGCGGTAGGGGGCTCCTACGAGCAGTACTTC.